One TCR beta chain is described in this entry. Its antigen is unknown. The study ran its PCR with 60 Vbeta and 13 Jbeta primers. Generated by immunoSEQ multiplex PCR, the TCRdb table keeps only in-frame clones and is missing some. The sample has 95,000 to 150,000 clones, about 86% seen once. These data are taken from a study of cytomegalovirus exposure and HLA in healthy donors. Trimming cost V 2 bases and J 2 bases, with 12 bases left between them. The germline V gene encodes CDR1 MNHNY and CDR2 SVGAGI (reference sequence). The CDR3 contains 15 residues. Findings and limits, study-wide: Confirmation in vitro established that a few CMV-associated chains were specific for CMV antigens. There was a cluster of highly shared sequence variants that was likely a sequencing artifact. The majority of TCR sequences were rare, yet some public TCRs appeared in many donors. One variant, a missense change in DCLRE1C, was linked in a later analysis to TCR beta V- and J-gene trimming.

The receptor's source is a woman aged 40 to 55 in good health and CMV-seronegative. J is TRBJ2-5 and V is TRBV6-6; D may be TRBD1 (6 bases). Source material: PBMCs. The chain's CDR3 is CASSYIGGEQETQYF. CDR3 DNA sequence: TGTGCCAGCAGTTACATAGGGGGAGAGCAAGAGACCCAGTACTTC.